The 18 T cell receptor beta chains below all came from one sample that was sequenced in a study of cytomegalovirus exposure and HLA in healthy donors (TCRdb year 2017). Libraries were prepared through the immunoSEQ multiplex PCR assay. A mixture of 60 forward primers for TCR Vbeta segments and 13 reverse primers for TCR Jbeta segments was used in the multiplex PCR. TCRdb re-hosts the immuneACCESS table, in-frame sequences only. Its copies lack some clones; in the studies checked, an unresolved V gene accounts for under half of them, and the cause for the rest is not known. The sample has 150,000 to 200,000 clones on record, about four fifths of them singletons. Roughly 7.5% of the sample is in the top ten clones. Sequenced sample: PBMCs. These receptors were collected from a male donor in good health and CMV-seropositive.

This rearrangement joins TRBV5-1 to TRBJ2-3; 8 bases map to TRBD1. Germline V lookup: CDR1 SGHRS, CDR2 YFSETQ. CDR3 length: 19 amino acids. V was pared by 3 bases and J by 0 bases, with 15 bases of the junction left unmatched. The CDR3 coding sequence is TGCGCCAGCAGCTCGGGTGGGACAGGCTCTGGGGGTAGCACAGATACGCAGTATTTT. Protein sequence: CASSSGGTGSGGSTDTQYF. Combining the CDR3 with reference TRBV5-1 and TRBJ2-3 gives the whole variable domain KAGVTQTPRYLIKTRGQQVTLSCSPISGHRSVSWYQQTPGQGLQFLFEYFSETQRNKGNFPGRFSGRQFSNSRSEMNVSTLELGDSALYLCASSSGGTGSGGSTDTQYFGPGTRLTVL.

The chain couples TRBV6-5 to TRBJ2-7; 8 positions agree with TRBD1. The CDR3 extends over 14 amino acids. The germline gives CDR1 MNHEY, CDR2 SVGAGI. The V and J ends lost 2 bases and 4 bases, in that order; junction bases with no gene match: 4. The CDR3 DNA is TGTGCCAGCAGTTACGGGACAGGTGAATACGAGCAGTACTTC. Translated, it gives CASSYGTGEYEQYF.

This clone was counted a few times. The chain recombines TRBV2 with TRBJ1-3; the match to TRBD1 covers 9 bases. V lost 5 bases and J lost 0; bases outside the gene matches: 2. CDR1 and CDR2 from the germline V gene are SNHLY and FYNNEI. CDR3 length: 15 amino acids. This CDR3 reads CASSPGQGSGNTIYF. The CDR3 bases are TGTGCCAGCAGTCCGGGACAGGGCTCTGGAAACACCATATATTTT. The full variable domain, rest sourced from reference TRBV2 and TRBJ1-3, is EPEVTQTPSHQVTQMGQEVILRCVPISNHLYFYWYRQILGQKVEFLVSFYNNEISEKSEIFDDQFSVERPDGSNFTLKIRSTKLEDSAMYFCASSPGQGSGNTIYFGEGSWLTVV.

The V gene is TRBV7-3, the J gene TRBJ2-5; weak D call: TRBD1 (6 bases). Germline-derived CDR1 and CDR2 are SGHTA and FQGTGA. The CDR3 sequence is 14 residues long. V lost 4 bases and J 5 bases, leaving 14 bases between the germline ends. CDR3 sequence: CASSSGAGVETQYF. The CDR3 bases are TGTGCCAGCAGCTCCGGGGCAGGGGTGGAGACCCAGTACTTC.

The genes are TRBV7-8 and TRBJ2-5; a possible D gene is TRBD1 (6 bases). The J call may be incorrect, as the DNA end agrees better with TRBJ2-7. The CDR3 extends over 17 amino acids. Looked up from germline, CDR1 is SGHVS and CDR2 is FQNEAQ. The CDR3 DNA reads TGTGCCAGCAGCCCGCCTCCCGGGCAGGGGAAGTTATACGAGCAGTACTTC. Amino acid sequence: CASSPPPGQGKLYEQYF.

The chain joins TRBV18 to TRBJ1-1; D ambiguous. V gave up 0 bases and J gave up 0 bases, with 5 bases separating them. Germline V gene sequence: CDR1 KGHSH, CDR2 LQKENI. The CDR3 has 14 amino acids. This CDR3 is CASSPPPVNTEAFF. The DNA of the CDR3 is TGTGCCAGCTCACCACCGCCGGTGAACACTGAAGCTTTCTTT.

V gene TRBV10-2 combines with J gene TRBJ2-7, with TRBD1 matching over 7 bases. The length of the CDR3 is 14 residues. Germline trimming cut 4 bases from V and 4 bases from J; bases unmatched to any gene: 7. Germline V gene data show CDR1 as WSHSY and CDR2 as SAAADI. The chain's CDR3 is CASSGTGLAYEQYF. CDR3 DNA sequence: TGCGCCAGCAGTGGGACAGGTCTCGCGTACGAGCAGTACTTC.

This clone was detected only a few times. CDR3 residues: CASSLYGTGGTDTQYF. CDR3 bases: TGTGCCAGCAGTCTCTACGGGACAGGGGGCACAGATACGCAGTATTTT. This chain connects TRBV2 to TRBJ2-3; 10 bases are a match to TRBD1. Trimming took 5 bases from V and 1 from J; bases not matched to a gene: 6. The germline V gene encodes CDR1 SNHLY and CDR2 FYNNEI. This CDR3 comprises 16 residues. Variable domain in full (rest from reference TRBV2 and TRBJ2-3): EPEVTQTPSHQVTQMGQEVILRCVPISNHLYFYWYRQILGQKVEFLVSFYNNEISEKSEIFDDQFSVERPDGSNFTLKIRSTKLEDSAMYFCASSLYGTGGTDTQYFGPGTRLTVL.

The CDR3: CASGRGGGGFVDGYTF. CDR3 sequence (DNA): TGTGCCAGCGGTAGAGGTGGAGGGGGCTTCGTCGATGGCTACACCTTC. V and J are TRBV2 and TRBJ1-2; 7 bases are shared with TRBD1. The CDR3 spans 16 residues. Trimming at V came to 8 bases and at J to 6 bases, leaving 18 bases not matched to a gene. From germline, CDR1 is SNHLY and CDR2 FYNNEI.

V usage is TRBV11-2 and J usage is TRBJ1-5; 8 nucleotides align to TRBD1. The V gene's germline CDR1 is SGHAT and CDR2 FQNNGV. V dropped 4 bases and J dropped 7; count of bases not matched to a gene: 15. The CDR3 contains 17 residues. CDR3 coding DNA: TGTGCCAGCAGCTCCCTAACCGGGACAGGTGGGTGGCAGCCCCAGCATTTT. It translates to CASSSLTGTGGWQPQHF.

About this clone itself: This specimen includes other DNA sequences encoding the same CDR3. This chain joins TRBV5-4 and TRBJ2-1, with D possibly TRBD2 on 6 matching bases. V was clipped by 0 bases and J by 6 bases, with 16 bases between them. The germline CDR1 and CDR2 sequences are SGHNT and YYREEE (reference sequence). The CDR3 runs 16 residues. The CDR3 nucleotides are TGTGCCAGCAGCTTGGGTGGGACGGGGGTGGTCAATGAGCAGTTCTTC. This translates into CASSLGGTGVVNEQFF.

This chain uses TRBV2 with TRBJ1-2; D not resolved. The germline V gene has CDR1 SNHLY and CDR2 FYNNEI. The length of the CDR3 is 15 residues. Trimming cost V 3 bases and J 2 bases, with 13 bases left between them. CDR3 amino acids: CASSDPGGRNYGYTF. The CDR3 DNA is TGTGCCAGCAGTGACCCCGGAGGACGGAACTATGGCTACACCTTC.

The chain combines TRBV27 with TRBJ1-1, with unresolved D. The germline V gene has CDR1 MNHEY and CDR2 SMNVEV (reference sequence). This CDR3 is built from 13 residues. V was clipped by 0 bases and J by 6 bases, with 8 bases between them. The CDR3 sequence is CASSLSNFAEAFF. The CDR3 DNA reads as TGTGCCAGCAGTTTATCTAACTTCGCTGAAGCTTTCTTT.

The chain is built from TRBV2 and TRBJ2-2; TRBD2 is a possible D gene (5 bases). The ends were cut back, 8 bases at V and 8 bases at J, with 18 bases in the middle. Germline CDR1 is SNHLY and CDR2 is FYNNEI. This CDR3 region has 14 residues. The CDR3 DNA is TGTGCCAGCGGCCCAAGGACTGTAAGTGGGGAGCTGTTTTTT. It translates to CASGPRTVSGELFF.

The chain joins TRBV11-2 to TRBJ2-1, with TRBD1 matching 7 bases. Germline V gene lookup returns CDR1 SGHAT and CDR2 FQNNGV. This CDR3 contains 15 residues. V shed 5 bases, J shed 7 bases, and the junction held 11 bases outside the gene matches. CDR3 region: CASSPQTPRGNEQFF. CDR3 coding DNA: TGTGCCAGCAGCCCGCAAACCCCCAGGGGGAATGAGCAGTTCTTC. Using reference TRBV11-2 and TRBJ2-1 for the parts outside the CDR3, the full variable domain is EAGVAQSPRYKIIEKRQSVAFWCNPISGHATLYWYQQILGQGPKLLIQFQNNGVVDDSQLPKDRFSAERLKGVDSTLKIQPAKLEDSAVYLCASSPQTPRGNEQFFGPGTRLTVL.

This rearrangement joins TRBV6-1 to TRBJ1-6, with D perhaps TRBD1 (6 bases). CDR3 length: 14 residues. Germline assignment: CDR1 MNHNS and CDR2 SASEGT. V was clipped by 7 bases and J by 5 bases, with 12 bases between them. CDR3: CASKLGQNNSPLHF. The DNA of the CDR3 is TGTGCCAGCAAACTCGGACAGAATAATTCACCCCTCCACTTT.

V gene TRBV19 combines with J gene TRBJ2-1; D gene uncertain. Germline V CDR1 and CDR2: LNHDA, SQIVND (reference sequence). Trimming left V 2 bases short and J 8 bases short, with 13 bases between. This CDR3 region has 14 residues. CDR3 bases: TGTGCCAGTAGTATACAAGTCGCGGCTCATGAGCAGTTCTTC. Translating it yields CASSIQVAAHEQFF.

J is TRBJ2-7 and V is TRBV10-1; a possible D gene is TRBD2 (5 bases). The length of the CDR3 is 15 residues. Trimming left V 0 bases short and J 1 base short, with 10 bases between. Germline V gene lookup returns CDR1 WNHNN and CDR2 SYGVQD (reference sequence). CDR3 in amino acids: CASSESGIASYEQYF. In nucleotides, the CDR3 is TGCGCCAGCAGTGAGTCCGGGATAGCGTCCTACGAGCAGTACTTC.